This T cell receptor (beta chain) is from a study of blood T cell repertoires in COVID-19 (dated by TCRdb to the early 2020s). For context, the study as a whole: The collaborator samples originated in the United States, Italy and Spain and spanned the acute and convalescent phases of COVID-19. The prospective study material was composed of cDNA or gDNA derived from T cells, B-cell-depleted T cells, or PBMCs. The sample metadata nearly always contained a de-identified subject ID, COVID-19 status, age in years and sex. The samples were drawn from the first 160 participants of the ongoing ImmuneRACE study and from more than 1,000 subjects provided by 6 global collaborators. Where available, HLA class I and class II types were obtained from metadata supplied by the sample provider rather than from assay-based typing. The repertoires were made available in a free public database intended to serve as a resource for research on the immune response to SARS-CoV-2. Subjects who had been exposed to COVID-19, were actively infected with it, or had recovered from it provided the deeply sampled blood TCRbeta repertoires that made up the dataset.

Results and caveats for the whole study, not just this receptor: The amount of clinical and demographic metadata varied by source and participant and was provided uncurated.

TCRbeta CDR3 regions were amplified from genomic DNA using the immunoSEQ Assay, a bias-controlled multiplex PCR. For the original study's pipeline: The number of nucleated cells in each sample was estimated by amplification of reference gene primers within the assay. To quantify the absolute abundance of each unique TCRbeta CDR3 rearrangement, sequence reads were collapsed and filtered. For each sample, productive Simpson clonality was calculated as the square root of Simpson's diversity index over productive rearrangements. The clones in this table, taken by TCRdb from immuneACCESS, are in-frame only. Not every clone is retained; where verified, under half of the shortfall comes from an unresolved V gene, and the cause of the rest is unknown. V and J calls plus clone size are reproduced from that table; the DNA served to infer D and trimming. A total of under 200,000 clones appear in this sample, roughly 84% of them only once. Under 15% of the sample lies in the top ten.

In regard to this clone: The specificity of this receptor is unknown. No qualities accompany the bases; no much larger clone lies one base away.

Its CDR3 holds 15 amino acids, cysteine through phenylalanine. Here the CDR3 DNA is all that survives: 45 bases in frame from base 1. Ends trimmed: V by 1 base, J by 6 bases; bases unmatched to a gene: 5. Taken from the germline V gene, the CDR1 and CDR2 loops are MGHRA and YSYEKL. Participants in the prospective study were aged roughly 18 to 100 years, lived in some 24 United States geographic areas, and enrolled through a virtual design. In the prospective study, participants were assigned to cohorts based on the clinical history participants reported in a screening survey and a study questionnaire. ImmuneRACE Cohort 3 recovered participants were defined by two consecutive negative NP/OP PCR tests, healthcare professional clearance, or symptom resolution. Mobile phlebotomists in the prospective study collected whole blood, serum and a nasopharyngeal or oropharyngeal swab from every participant. Additional blood draws and questionnaires over an approximately two-month period could optionally be provided by prospective study participants. Prospective study blood samples were shipped either frozen or at room temperature before DNA extraction.

The sample was PBMCs or T cells enriched from blood (not recorded which). Recombination joined TRBV4-1 with TRBJ2-2; 7 central bases correspond to TRBD2. The origin of this receptor is an older woman who had recovered from COVID-19. The CDR3 protein is CASSQAGGVAGELFF. The DNA reads as follows: TGCGCCAGCAGCCAAGCTGGGGGGGTTGCCGGGGAGCTGTTTTTT.